Below are 28 T cell receptor beta chains sequenced from a single sample in a study of shared T cell receptors in the human thymus. Assay: immunoSEQ multiplex PCR; the TCRdb copy retains only in-frame clones and omits some. The repertoire has hundreds of thousands of clones, around 87% of them found once; the top ten carry roughly 0.0094%. These data were likewise used in another study, on human thymus T cells.

The specimen was thymocytes. These receptors came from a boy in the first two years of life with a congenital heart defect.

A few counts support this clone. This chain joins TRBV6-5 and TRBJ2-2; D gene unclear. Per germline, CDR1 MNHEY and CDR2 SVGAGI. CDR3 length: 12 amino acids. V lost 6 bases and J lost 2, with 4 bases in between. The CDR3 DNA is TGTGCCAGCAGCCCAAACACCGGGGAGCTGTTTTTT. The encoded protein is CASSPNTGELFF.

V is TRBV27 and J is TRBJ2-3; D unclear. Germline V gives CDR1 MNHEY, CDR2 SMNVEV (reference sequence). The CDR3 loop spans 17 amino acids. Trimming pared 4 bases from V and 4 bases from J, leaving 21 bases between. The CDR3 bases are TGTGCCAGCAGTTCCCCTAACGGGTCCACCCCCCCAGATACGCAGTATTTT. It is translated as CASSSPNGSTPPDTQYF.

The chain carries TRBV27 and TRBJ2-7; 8 positions match TRBD2. The germline gives CDR1 MNHEY, CDR2 SMNVEV (reference sequence). V was pared by 6 bases and J by 3 bases, with 4 bases of the junction left unmatched. CDR3 length: 13 amino acids. The CDR3 reads CASRPSGSYEQYF. Here the CDR3 DNA reads TGTGCCAGCAGACCCAGCGGGAGCTACGAGCAGTACTTC.

The genes are TRBV28 and TRBJ2-7, with TRBD1 matching 10 bases. Germline CDR1 MDHEN, CDR2 SYDVKM. This CDR3 spans 15 amino acids. Trimming cost V 6 bases and J 2 bases; bases outside gene matches: 7. The CDR3 is CASRPDRGHPYEQYF. CDR3 in DNA: TGTGCCAGCAGACCAGACAGGGGGCACCCCTACGAGCAGTACTTC.

V usage is TRBV2 and J usage is TRBJ1-1, with D maybe TRBD1 (6 bases). The CDR3 is 14 residues long. V was cut by 6 bases and J by 1 base, with 12 bases left in between. Germline lookup yields CDR1 SNHLY and CDR2 FYNNEI. CDR3 residues: CASRKQGANTEAFF. In DNA, the CDR3 is TGTGCCAGCAGGAAACAGGGAGCGAACACTGAAGCTTTCTTT.

The chain couples TRBV5-5 to TRBJ2-1; TRBD2 matches at 8 bases. J lost 0 bases, V lost 2 bases, and 1 base had no gene match. Germline-derived CDR1 and CDR2 are SGHKS and YYEKEE (reference sequence). The CDR3 totals 15 residues. Written as DNA, the CDR3 is TGTGCCAGCAGCTTCGGGACTAGCTCCTACAATGAGCAGTTCTTC. It encodes CASSFGTSSYNEQFF.

This rearrangement joins TRBV29-1 to TRBJ2-1; TRBD1 might be the D (6 bases). Trimming pared 1 base from V and 8 bases from J, leaving 12 bases between. The CDR3 sequence is 13 residues long. Germline V gives CDR1 SQVTM, CDR2 ANQGSEA. Here the CDR3 DNA reads TGCAGCGTTGAAGTGGGGGCGGTACATGAGCAGTTCTTC. This sequence encodes CSVEVGAVHEQFF.

The chain uses TRBV28 and TRBJ1-2; 8 positions match TRBD1. Germline loops: CDR1 MDHEN, CDR2 SYDVKM. The CDR3 contains 16 residues. J lost 3 bases, V lost 6 bases, and 12 bases had no gene match. CDR3 bases: TGTGCCAGCAGCACAGCCGCCCCGGGACAGGACTATGGCTACACCTTC. The encoded protein is CASSTAAPGQDYGYTF.

The chain recombines TRBV6-1 with TRBJ2-5; 11 bases fit TRBD2. There are 16 residues in the CDR3. CDR1 and CDR2 (germline): MNHNS, SASEGT. J was trimmed by 2 bases and V by 3 bases; bases with no gene match: 5. CDR3 bases: TGTGCCAGCAGTGAGGGGGGGACTAGCGGACAAGAGACCCAGTACTTC. Translating gives CASSEGGTSGQETQYF.

This clone has only a few counts. The chain couples TRBV30 to TRBJ1-1; 8 nucleotides match TRBD1. V lost 4 bases, J lost 6 bases, and 4 bases stayed unmatched. The CDR3 covers 12 residues. The germline V gene has CDR1 GTSNPN and CDR2 SVGIG (reference sequence). In DNA, the CDR3 is TGTGCCTGGAAAGACAGGGGCGCTGAAGCTTTCTTT. Translation gives CAWKDRGAEAFF. Together with reference TRBV30 and TRBJ1-1, the CDR3 gives the full variable domain: SQTIHQWPATLVQPVGSPLSLECTVEGTSNPNLYWYRQAAGRGLQLLFYSVGIGQISSEVPQNLSASRPQDRQFILSSKKLLLSDSGFYLCAWKDRGAEAFFGQGTRLTVV.

The chain is built from TRBV11-2 and TRBJ2-5; 13 nucleotides agree with TRBD2. Germline assignment: CDR1 SGHAT and CDR2 FQNNGV. The CDR3 runs 20 residues. V shed 0 bases and J 5 bases; nucleotides not matched to a gene: 15. Here the CDR3 reads CASSLDKELAGGPRRETQYF. The CDR3 region has the DNA TGTGCCAGCAGCTTAGATAAAGAACTAGCGGGAGGGCCGAGGAGGGAGACCCAGTACTTC.

CDR3 sequence (DNA): TGTGCCAGTTTAGCAGACGTAGGTGTCACCGGGGAGCTGTTTTTT. As protein: CASLADVGVTGELFF. The chain combines TRBV4-2 with TRBJ2-2, with no clear D. The ends were cut back, 9 bases at V and 4 bases at J, with 18 bases in the middle. The germline CDR1 and CDR2 sequences are LGHNA and YNFKEQ. The CDR3 runs to 15 residues.

The gene calls are TRBV6-4 and TRBJ2-5; tentative D call: TRBD2 (6 bases). Trimming stripped 3 bases from V and 2 bases from J, with 22 bases between. The germline V gene encodes CDR1 MRHNA and CDR2 SNTAGT. The CDR3 loop spans 18 amino acids. The CDR3 nucleotides are TGTGCCAGCAGTGAATCGGGACTTCTTTCGGGGTTACAAGAGACCCAGTACTTC. The encoded protein is CASSESGLLSGLQETQYF.

The V call is TRBV12-5, the J call TRBJ1-5; no clear D gene. CDR1 and CDR2 (germline): LGHNT, FRNRAP. Trimming removed 4 bases from V and 7 bases from J, with 14 bases in between. CDR3 length: 14 residues. As DNA, the CDR3 is TGTGCTAGTGGTTCCGGGAGAAAGGAACAGCCCCAGCATTTT. Encoded protein: CASGSGRKEQPQHF.

The chain couples TRBV6-4 to TRBJ1-2; TRBD1 agrees at 9 bases. The CDR3 sequence is 15 residues long. Germline V gives CDR1 MRHNA, CDR2 SNTAGT. J gave up 6 bases and V 4 bases, and 9 bases lay outside the gene matches. DNA of the CDR3: TGTGCCAGCAGTGTGGGACAGGGACTTCGTCATGGCTACACCTTC. This gives the protein CASSVGQGLRHGYTF.

The V gene is TRBV5-1, the J gene TRBJ2-1, with 11 bases identical to TRBD1. Trimming removed 1 base from V and 7 bases from J; junction bases left unmatched: 10. Germline V gene data show CDR1 as SGHRS and CDR2 as YFSETQ. The CDR3 extends over 17 amino acids. The CDR3 DNA reads as TGCGCCAGCAGCTTGCGCACCGGGACAGGGGGTGAGAATGAGCAGTTCTTC. It specifies CASSLRTGTGGENEQFF.

As for this clone: Compared with germline, one end of the junction differs, possibly owing to a read error. The sample has other DNA sequences that encode this CDR3 too. The chain joins TRBV30 to TRBJ1-6; perhaps TRBD1 as D (6 bases). CDR3 size: 16 residues. Germline-derived CDR1 and CDR2 are GTSNPN and SVGIG (reference sequence). DNA for the CDR3: TGTGCCTGCACCCGGGGGGGCCGCTCCTATAATTCCCCCCTCCACTTT. It encodes CACTRGGRSYNSPLHF. Full variable domain (remainder filled in from reference TRBV30 and TRBJ1-6): SQTIHQWPATLVQPVGSPLSLECTVEGTSNPNLYWYRQAAGRGLQLLFYSVGIGQISSEVPQNLSASRPQDRQFILSSKKLLLSDSGFYLCACTRGGRSYNSPLHFGNGTRLTVT.

V and J are TRBV29-1 and TRBJ1-5, with TRBD1 as a possible D gene (6 bases). CDR1 SQVTM and CDR2 ANQGSEA come from the germline V gene. The CDR3 contains 14 residues. V was cut by 5 bases and J by 2 bases, with 13 bases left in between. Here the CDR3 DNA reads TGCAGCGTTCGGACAGATGGGGGCAATCAGCCCCAGCATTTT. Protein sequence: CSVRTDGGNQPQHF.

The chain couples TRBV7-2 to TRBJ1-6; 7 bases align to TRBD1. CDR1 and CDR2 (germline): SGHTA, FQGNSA. This CDR3 comprises 17 residues. The trim removed 6 bases at V and 10 bases at J, leaving 18 bases unmatched. The CDR3 bases are TGTGCCAGCAGGTCGTACATACAGGGGAATTCGGAATCACCCCTCCACTTT. This translates into CASRSYIQGNSESPLHF.

This clone was recorded only once. J is TRBJ1-6 and V is TRBV6-5; tentative D call: TRBD1 (5 bases). Trimming stripped 5 bases from V and 10 bases from J, with 15 bases between. Germline lookup yields CDR1 MNHEY and CDR2 SVGAGI. The CDR3 consists of 14 residues. The DNA of the CDR3 is TGTGCCAGCAGTGACGGAGGGGCTAAATCACCCCTCCACTTT. The encoded protein is CASSDGGAKSPLHF.

The chain uses TRBV4-1 and TRBJ1-2, with 12 bases lining up with TRBD1. The J segment lost 3 bases and the V segment lost 1 base, leaving 6 bases of the junction unmatched. Germline lookup yields CDR1 MGHRA and CDR2 YSYEKL. The CDR3 has 17 amino acids. CDR3 in amino acids: CASSQVGTGGIDYGYTF. CDR3 bases: TGCGCCAGCAGCCAAGTGGGGACAGGGGGCATCGACTATGGCTACACCTTC.

The rearrangement uses TRBV11-1 and TRBJ1-1; 7 bases match TRBD1. Germline V CDR1 and CDR2: SGHAT, FQDESV (reference sequence). The CDR3 sequence is 14 residues long. V shed 0 bases and J 6 bases; nucleotides not matched to a gene: 4. The CDR3 here is CASSLADRDPEAFF. In DNA, the CDR3 is TGTGCCAGCAGCTTAGCTGACAGGGACCCTGAAGCTTTCTTT. The complete variable domain, with remaining parts taken from reference TRBV11-1 and TRBJ1-1, reads EAEVAQSPRYKITEKSQAVAFWCDPISGHATLYWYRQILGQGPELLVQFQDESVVDDSQLPKDRFSAERLKGVDSTLKIQPAELGDSAMYLCASSLADRDPEAFFGQGTRLTVV.

This clone was observed a few times. The CDR3: CASQQGQGNTIYF. In nucleotides, the CDR3 is TGTGCCAGCCAACAGGGTCAGGGAAACACCATATATTTT. The chain employs TRBV28 and TRBJ1-3, with D perhaps TRBD1 (6 bases). Looked up from germline, CDR1 is MDHEN and CDR2 is SYDVKM. The CDR3 is 13 amino acids. V lost 8 bases and J 4 bases, leaving 12 bases between the germline ends.

The rearrangement uses TRBV7-2 and TRBJ2-1; the match to TRBD2 covers 11 bases. V shed 2 bases, J shed 8 bases, and the junction held 11 bases outside the gene matches. Germline V CDR1 and CDR2: SGHTA, FQGNSA. This CDR3 is built from 17 residues. In DNA, the CDR3 is TGTGCCAGCAGCTTAACCTTAGGTAGCGGGAGGGTCGATGAGCAGTTCTTC. Encoded protein: CASSLTLGSGRVDEQFF.

DNA of the CDR3: TGCAGTGCTACTCACAATGAGCAGTTCTTC. Translation: CSATHNEQFF. V and J are TRBV20-1 and TRBJ2-1, with D unresolved. Per the germline V gene, CDR1 is DFQATT and CDR2 is SNEGSKA (reference sequence). The ends were cut back, 4 bases at V and 5 bases at J, with 3 bases in the middle. The CDR3 spans 10 residues.

J is TRBJ2-3 and V is TRBV19; D perhaps matches TRBD1 (5 bases). Germline-derived CDR1 and CDR2 are LNHDA and SQIVND (reference sequence). The CDR3 is made up of 14 amino acids. Trimming took off 5 bases at V and 2 bases at J, with 11 bases between the two ends. Here the CDR3 reads CASSSRQYTDTQYF. For the CDR3, the DNA is TGTGCCAGTAGTTCTCGACAGTACACAGATACGCAGTATTTT. The full variable domain, in which reference TRBV19 and TRBJ2-3 provide the parts outside the CDR3, is DGGITQSPKYLFRKEGQNVTLSCEQNLNHDAMYWYRQDPGQGLRLIYYSQIVNDFQKGDIAEGYSVSREKKESFPLTVTSAQKNPTAFYLCASSSRQYTDTQYFGPGTRLTVL.

The chain uses TRBV7-8 and TRBJ1-1; 7 nucleotides align to TRBD1. Losses at the gene ends were 3 bases for V and 5 bases for J; bases not matched to a gene: 0. The CDR3 runs to 12 residues. The V gene's germline CDR1 is SGHVS and CDR2 FQNEAQ. CDR3 sequence reads: CASSLTGTEAFF. Here the CDR3 DNA reads TGTGCCAGCAGCTTGACAGGGACTGAAGCTTTCTTT.

This chain links TRBV18 with TRBJ2-1; no firm D call. Germline loops: CDR1 KGHSH, CDR2 LQKENI. Trimming took 2 bases from V and 8 from J, leaving 13 bases between them. This CDR3 is built from 14 residues. The CDR3 nucleotides are TGTGCCAGCTCACCAGTTAGAGCAAGCGATGAGCAGTTCTTC. Its protein product is CASSPVRASDEQFF.